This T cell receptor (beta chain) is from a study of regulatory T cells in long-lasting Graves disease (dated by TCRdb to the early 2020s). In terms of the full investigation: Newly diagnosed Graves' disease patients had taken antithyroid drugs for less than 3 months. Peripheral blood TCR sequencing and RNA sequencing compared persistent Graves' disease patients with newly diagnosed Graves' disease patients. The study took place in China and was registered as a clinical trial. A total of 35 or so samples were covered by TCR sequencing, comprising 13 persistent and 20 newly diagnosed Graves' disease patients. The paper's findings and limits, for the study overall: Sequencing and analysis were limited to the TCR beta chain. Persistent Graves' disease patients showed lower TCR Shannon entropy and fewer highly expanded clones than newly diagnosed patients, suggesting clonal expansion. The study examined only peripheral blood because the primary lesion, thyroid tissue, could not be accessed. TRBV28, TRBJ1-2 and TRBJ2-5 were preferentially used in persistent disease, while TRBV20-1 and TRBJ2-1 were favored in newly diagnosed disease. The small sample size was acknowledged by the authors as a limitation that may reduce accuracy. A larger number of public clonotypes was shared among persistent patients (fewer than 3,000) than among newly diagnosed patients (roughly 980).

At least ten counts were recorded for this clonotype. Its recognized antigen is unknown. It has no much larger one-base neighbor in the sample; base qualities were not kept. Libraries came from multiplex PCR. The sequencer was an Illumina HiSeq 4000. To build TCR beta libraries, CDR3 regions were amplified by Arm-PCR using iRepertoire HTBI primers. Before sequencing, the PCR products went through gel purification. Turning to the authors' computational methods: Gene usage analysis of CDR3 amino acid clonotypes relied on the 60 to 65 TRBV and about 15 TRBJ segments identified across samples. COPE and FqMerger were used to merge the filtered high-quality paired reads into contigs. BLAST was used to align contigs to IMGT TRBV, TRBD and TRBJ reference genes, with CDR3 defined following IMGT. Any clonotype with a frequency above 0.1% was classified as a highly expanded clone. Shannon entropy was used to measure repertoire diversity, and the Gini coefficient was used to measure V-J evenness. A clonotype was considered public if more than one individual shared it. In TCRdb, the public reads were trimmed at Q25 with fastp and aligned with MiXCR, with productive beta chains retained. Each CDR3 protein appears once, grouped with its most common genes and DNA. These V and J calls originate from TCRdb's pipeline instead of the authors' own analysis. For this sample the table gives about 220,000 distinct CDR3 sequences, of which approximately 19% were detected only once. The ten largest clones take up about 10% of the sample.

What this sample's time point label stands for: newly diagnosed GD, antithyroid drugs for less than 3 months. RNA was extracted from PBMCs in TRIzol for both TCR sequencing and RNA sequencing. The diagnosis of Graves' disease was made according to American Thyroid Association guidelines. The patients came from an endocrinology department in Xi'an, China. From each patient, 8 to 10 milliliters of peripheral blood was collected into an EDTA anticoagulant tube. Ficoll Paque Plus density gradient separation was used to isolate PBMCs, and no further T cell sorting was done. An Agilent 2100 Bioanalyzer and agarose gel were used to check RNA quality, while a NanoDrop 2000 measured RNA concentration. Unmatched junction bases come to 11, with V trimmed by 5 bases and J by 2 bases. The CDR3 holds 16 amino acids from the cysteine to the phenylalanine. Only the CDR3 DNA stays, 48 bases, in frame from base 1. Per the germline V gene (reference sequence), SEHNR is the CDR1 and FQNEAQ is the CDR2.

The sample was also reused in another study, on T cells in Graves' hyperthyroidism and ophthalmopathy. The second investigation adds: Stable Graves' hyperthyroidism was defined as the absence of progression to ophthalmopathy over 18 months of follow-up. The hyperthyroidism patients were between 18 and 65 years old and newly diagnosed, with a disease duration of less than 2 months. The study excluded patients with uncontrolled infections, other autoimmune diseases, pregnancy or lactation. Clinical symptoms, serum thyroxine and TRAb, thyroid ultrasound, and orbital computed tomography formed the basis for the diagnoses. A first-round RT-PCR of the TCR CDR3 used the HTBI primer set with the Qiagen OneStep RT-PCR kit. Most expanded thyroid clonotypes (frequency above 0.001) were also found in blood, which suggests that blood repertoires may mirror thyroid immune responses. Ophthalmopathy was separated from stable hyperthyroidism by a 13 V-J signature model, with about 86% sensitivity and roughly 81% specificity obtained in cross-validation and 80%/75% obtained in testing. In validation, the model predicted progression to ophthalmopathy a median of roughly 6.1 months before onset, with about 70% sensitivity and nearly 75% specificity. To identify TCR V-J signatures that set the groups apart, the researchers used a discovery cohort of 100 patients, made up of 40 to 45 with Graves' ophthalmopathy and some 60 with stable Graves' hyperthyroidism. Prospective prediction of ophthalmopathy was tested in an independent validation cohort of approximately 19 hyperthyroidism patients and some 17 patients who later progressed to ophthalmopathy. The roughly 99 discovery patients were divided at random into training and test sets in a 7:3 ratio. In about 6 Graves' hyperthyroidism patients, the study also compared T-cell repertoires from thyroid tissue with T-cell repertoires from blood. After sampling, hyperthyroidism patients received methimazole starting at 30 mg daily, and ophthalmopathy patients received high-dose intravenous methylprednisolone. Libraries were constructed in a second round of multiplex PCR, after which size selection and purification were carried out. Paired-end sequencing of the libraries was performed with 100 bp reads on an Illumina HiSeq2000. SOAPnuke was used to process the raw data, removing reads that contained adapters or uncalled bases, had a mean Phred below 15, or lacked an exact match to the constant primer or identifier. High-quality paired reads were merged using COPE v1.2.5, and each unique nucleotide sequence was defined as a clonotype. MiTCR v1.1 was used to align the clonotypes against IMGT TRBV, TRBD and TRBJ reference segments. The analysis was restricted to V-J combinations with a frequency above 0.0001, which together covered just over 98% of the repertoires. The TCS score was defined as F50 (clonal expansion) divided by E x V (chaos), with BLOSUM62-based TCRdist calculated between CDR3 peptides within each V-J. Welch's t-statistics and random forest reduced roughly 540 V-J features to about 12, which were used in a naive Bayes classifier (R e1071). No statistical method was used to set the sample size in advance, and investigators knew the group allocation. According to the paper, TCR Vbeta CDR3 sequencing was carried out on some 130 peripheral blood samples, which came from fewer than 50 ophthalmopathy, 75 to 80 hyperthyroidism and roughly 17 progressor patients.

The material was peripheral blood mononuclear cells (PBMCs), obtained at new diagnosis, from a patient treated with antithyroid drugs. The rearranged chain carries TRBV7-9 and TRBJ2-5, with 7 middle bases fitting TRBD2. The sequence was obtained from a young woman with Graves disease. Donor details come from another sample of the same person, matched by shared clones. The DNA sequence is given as TGTGCCAGCAGCACGACCTTCGCGGGGGTACAAGAGACCCAGTACTTC. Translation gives CASSTTFAGVQETQYF.